This T cell receptor (beta chain) was obtained from a study of HIV-infected patients and healthy controls (dated by TCRdb to the mid-2010s). Looking at the study overall: After three months of therapy, CD4 counts in most of the 16 patients increased to a modest but significant degree while remaining below normal ranges. No consistent shift in CD8 counts was seen during early therapy, whereas a slight rise was seen in the CD4:CD8 ratio. Viral load became undetectable in 11 of 16 patients by the second bleed and in all patients after a further year of therapy. Relative to controls, total CDR3 counts per chain did not differ significantly, and patients lacked overall T-cell lymphocytopenia. The study tested whether deep TCR repertoire sequencing of HIV patients' small blood samples could capture immune perturbation and reconstitution. Here is what the overall study found, with its caveats: Alpha-chain CDR3s from MAIT cells occurred at high frequency in healthy controls but were severely depleted in HIV+ repertoires. The study cohorts differed slightly in age and sex profile, but those differences did not account for the observed differences in diversity. Processing was restricted to sixteen HIV-infected individuals, which the authors judged to be a major constraint on the generalizability of the findings. Treated samples represented only 3 to 4 months of therapy, a duration arguably insufficient for detecting immune reconstitution in view of low adult thymic output. Using whole blood restricted sequencing depth and prevented separating the dynamics of distinct T-cell subpopulations. Rare events from HIV-infected data received too much weight under size-matching, and comparisons were complicated by unequal numbers of distinct sequences between patients and controls. The apparent post-therapy recovery of the Gini index in HIV-infected patients was not reproduced in size-matched repertoire data. More CDR3s were shared between individuals among healthy controls than among HIV+ patients, as measured by Jaccard index and by the count of highly shared sequences. HIV-infected repertoires showed significantly elevated mean Gini indices relative to controls, which possibly reflects oligoclonality. Donor HLA types were not determined in the study. Most CMV-associated CDR3s became more frequent during therapy, although their change was not significant, whereas HIV-associated CDR3s showed a significant decrease in frequency. Compared with controls, HIV-infected patients showed significantly different mean usage of eight alpha and eight beta V genes. Healthy control repertoires showed roughly threefold more distinct CDR3s and higher Shannon diversity than untreated HIV+ repertoires. The pairing of alpha and beta chains was not determined in the samples.

Follow-up blood was drawn from HIV-infected patients roughly three months, about 14 weeks, after the initiation of antiretroviral therapy. Whole blood was used without cell fractionation, so all unsorted peripheral T cells were reflected in the repertoire. For RNA extraction, an approximately 2.5 ml sample of peripheral blood was drawn into Tempus tubes. Patients were deemed ineligible for enrollment if they had febrile or AIDS-related illness, tumors, hepatitis B or C coinfection, immunomodulatory therapy, recent vaccination or treatment interruptions. The TURBO-DNase kit was used to remove leftover genomic DNA, and GLOBINclear was used to deplete globin mRNA. With respect to this clonotype: It has no known antigen specificity. No per-base quality is available; no much larger clone lies one base away.

Using SuperScript III with primers targeting the alpha and beta constant regions, 500 ng of RNA was reverse transcribed. Separate alpha and beta chain libraries were made by chain-specific third strand synthesis with multiplexing indices. To avoid primer bias, the protocol used one single primer pair to amplify every rearrangement within a chain, and the protocol also attached molecular barcodes to each cDNA molecule. Purified cDNA was ligated with T4 RNA Ligase 1 onto a 5' RACE adapter bearing a random hexamer and the SP2 sequencing primer site. The authors primed second strand synthesis from the SP2 site with Phusion polymerase and used slow temperature ramps to favor optimal annealing. Two random hexamer sequences, both added before amplification and joined together, made up the 12-nucleotide barcode of each molecule. P5 and P7 adapter elements plus a second index were added in a short first PCR, which was followed by a roughly 24-cycle amplification PCR with P5s and P7 primers. Libraries received roughly 28 PCR cycles in total, were quantified on a Qubit, sized on a Bioanalyzer, and diluted to approximately 3.9 nM. Sequencing of the normalized libraries was done on an Illumina MiSeq using 2 x 250 paired-end kits. Into around 9.5 ul Tris-Cl, the reverse transcription reactions were eluted following cleanup on MinElute columns. The adapter ligations were run for 23 hours at 16 degrees C, and AMPure XP beads at a 1:1 ratio were afterwards used to clean them. As for the authors' bioinformatics: Demultiplexed FASTQ files were processed with a modified Decombinator that output V, J, insert and barcode information. Sequences that shared a barcode but differed from the dominant sequence were treated as errors and discarded, and barcodes were clustered at Levenshtein distance 3 and counted to estimate the original cDNA molecules. For downstream analyses, the R packages ineq, vegan, igraph and RCytoscape were used, along with IMGT nomenclature and CDR3 definitions. To avoid skew from clonal expansion, each TCR was counted once, and V gene usage was computed over distinct sequences. Within a donor, similarity networks joined unique CDR3 amino acid sequences in every case where two of them were separated by a single Levenshtein edit. Published HIV-specific CDR3s (around 99 alpha, 702 beta) and CMV-specific CDR3s (under 14 alpha, about 250 beta) were assembled and queried against the repertoires. Random subsampling to size-matched repertoires demonstrated that the decreased diversity in patients did not result from their lower sequence numbers. TCRdb reran the public reads through fastp at Q25 and MiXCR, keeping productive beta chains. Each entry is one CDR3 protein sequence, shown with its most common DNA and genes. TCRdb's processing, not the authors' own work, is the source of the V and J calls. This sample gives thousands of distinct CDR3 sequences in total; 7% to 9.5% of them show up just once. The ten largest account for roughly 37% of the sample.

The sample in question was blood, obtained during antiretroviral therapy. The clonotype originates from an adult with HIV infection.

For the CDR3, the sequence is CASSGRTGTNYEQYF. The sequenced DNA: TGTGCCAGCAGCGGGAGGACCGGGACAAACTACGAGCAGTACTTC. This receptor chain uses TRBV6-2 or TRBV6-3 and TRBJ2-7, with TRBD2 as a weak D call on 7 bases. The germline V gene encodes CDR1 MNHEY and CDR2 SVGEGT. The CDR3 spans 15 residues, from the cysteine through the phenylalanine. Only CDR3 DNA is held: 45 bases, read in frame from base 1. At the junction V is shortened by 6 bases and J by 3 bases, with 18 bases in between.